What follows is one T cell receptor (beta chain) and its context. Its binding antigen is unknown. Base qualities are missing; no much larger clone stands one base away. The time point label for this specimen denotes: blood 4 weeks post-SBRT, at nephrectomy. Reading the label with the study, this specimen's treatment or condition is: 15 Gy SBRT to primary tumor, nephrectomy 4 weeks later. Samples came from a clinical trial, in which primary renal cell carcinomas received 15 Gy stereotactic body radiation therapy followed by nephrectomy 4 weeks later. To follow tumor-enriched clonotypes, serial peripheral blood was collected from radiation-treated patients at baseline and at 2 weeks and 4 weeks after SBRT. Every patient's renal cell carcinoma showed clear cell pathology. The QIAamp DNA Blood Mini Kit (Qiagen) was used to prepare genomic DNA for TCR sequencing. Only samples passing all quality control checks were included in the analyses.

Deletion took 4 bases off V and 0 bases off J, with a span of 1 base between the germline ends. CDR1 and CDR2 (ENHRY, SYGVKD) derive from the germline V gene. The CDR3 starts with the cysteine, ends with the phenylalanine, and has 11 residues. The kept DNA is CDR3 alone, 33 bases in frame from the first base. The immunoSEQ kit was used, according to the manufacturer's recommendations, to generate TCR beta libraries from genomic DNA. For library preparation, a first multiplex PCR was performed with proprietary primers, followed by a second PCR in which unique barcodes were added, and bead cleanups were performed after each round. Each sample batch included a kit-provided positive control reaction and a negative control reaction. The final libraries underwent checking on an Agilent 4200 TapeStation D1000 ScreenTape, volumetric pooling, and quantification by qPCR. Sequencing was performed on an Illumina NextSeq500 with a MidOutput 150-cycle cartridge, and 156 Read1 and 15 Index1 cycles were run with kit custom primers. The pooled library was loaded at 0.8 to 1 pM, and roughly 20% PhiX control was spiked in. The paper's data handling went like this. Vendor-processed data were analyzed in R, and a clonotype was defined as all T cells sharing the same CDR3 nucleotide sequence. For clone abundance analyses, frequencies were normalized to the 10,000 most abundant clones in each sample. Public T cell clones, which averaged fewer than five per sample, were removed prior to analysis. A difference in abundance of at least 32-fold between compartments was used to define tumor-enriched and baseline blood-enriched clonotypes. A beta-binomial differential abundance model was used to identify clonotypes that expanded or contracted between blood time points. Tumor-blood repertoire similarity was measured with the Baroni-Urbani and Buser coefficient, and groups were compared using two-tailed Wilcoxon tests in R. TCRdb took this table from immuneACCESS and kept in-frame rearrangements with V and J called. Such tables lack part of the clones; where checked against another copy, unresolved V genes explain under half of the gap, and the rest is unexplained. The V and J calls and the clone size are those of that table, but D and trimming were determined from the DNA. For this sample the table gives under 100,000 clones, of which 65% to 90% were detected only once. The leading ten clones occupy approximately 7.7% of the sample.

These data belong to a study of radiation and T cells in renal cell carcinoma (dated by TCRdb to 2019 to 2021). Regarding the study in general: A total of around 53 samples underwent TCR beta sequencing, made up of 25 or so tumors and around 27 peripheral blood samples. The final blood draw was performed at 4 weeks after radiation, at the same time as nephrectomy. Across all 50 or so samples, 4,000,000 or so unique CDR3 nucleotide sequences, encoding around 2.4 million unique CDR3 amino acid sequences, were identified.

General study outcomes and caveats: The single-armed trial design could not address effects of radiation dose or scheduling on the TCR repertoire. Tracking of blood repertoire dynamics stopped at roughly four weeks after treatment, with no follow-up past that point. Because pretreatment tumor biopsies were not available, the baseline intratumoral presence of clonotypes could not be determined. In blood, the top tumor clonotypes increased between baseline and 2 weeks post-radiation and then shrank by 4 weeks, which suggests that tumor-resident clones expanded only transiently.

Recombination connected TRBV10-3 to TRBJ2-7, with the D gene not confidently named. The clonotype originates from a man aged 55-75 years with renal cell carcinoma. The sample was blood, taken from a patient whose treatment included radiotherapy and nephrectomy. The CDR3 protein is CAISASYEQYF. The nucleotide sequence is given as TGTGCCATCAGTGCCTCCTACGAGCAGTACTTC.